These 27 T cell receptor beta chains were sequenced from one sample in a study of blood T cell repertoires in COVID-19. Produced via immunoSEQ multiplex PCR; TCRdb's table is partial and in-frame only. The table records around 270,000 clones, approximately 81% of them present only once. The sequencing input was peripheral blood. The receptors come from a man aged 60 to 75 with acute or convalescent COVID-19.

The J gene is TRBJ2-7, the V gene TRBV5-1; 9 nucleotides align to TRBD2. Germline V lookup: CDR1 SGHRS, CDR2 YFSETQ. With 4 bases clipped from V and 2 bases from J, the junction kept 4 bases outside the gene matches. This CDR3 is built from 14 residues. CDR3 DNA: TGCGCCAGCAGCCTTAGCGGGGGAACCTACGAGCAGTACTTC. This sequence encodes CASSLSGGTYEQYF.

The sample holds one count of this clone. The V call is TRBV28, the J call TRBJ1-4; 11 bases are shared with TRBD1. Trimming took 8 bases from V and 6 from J; bases not matched to a gene: 8. The V gene's germline CDR1 is MDHEN and CDR2 SYDVKM. The CDR3 is 15 residues long. This CDR3 is CASALPGQGDEKLFF. The CDR3 DNA reads TGTGCCAGCGCCCTCCCGGGACAGGGGGATGAAAAACTGTTTTTT.

The CDR3 region has the DNA TGCGCCAGCAGCTTGGACAGGGGGCGTAACGAGCAGTACTTC. Translated, it gives CASSLDRGRNEQYF. The chain carries TRBV5-1 and TRBJ2-7; 9 nucleotides align to TRBD1. Germline V gene data show CDR1 as SGHRS and CDR2 as YFSETQ. The CDR3 loop spans 14 amino acids. The trim removed 0 bases at V and 5 bases at J, leaving 3 bases unmatched. Together with reference TRBV5-1 and TRBJ2-7, the CDR3 gives the full variable domain: KAGVTQTPRYLIKTRGQQVTLSCSPISGHRSVSWYQQTPGQGLQFLFEYFSETQRNKGNFPGRFSGRQFSNSRSEMNVSTLELGDSALYLCASSLDRGRNEQYFGPGTRLTVT.

The genes are TRBV9 and TRBJ2-7; 11 nucleotides align to TRBD2. Germline V gene sequence: CDR1 SGDLS, CDR2 YYNGEE. There are 15 residues in the CDR3. Trimming cost V 3 bases and J 2 bases; bases outside gene matches: 4. CDR3 region: CASSAGTSGPYEQYF. CDR3 DNA sequence: TGTGCCAGCAGCGCGGGGACTAGCGGACCCTACGAGCAGTACTTC. Variable domain in full (rest from reference TRBV9 and TRBJ2-7): DSGVTQTPKHLITATGQRVTLRCSPRSGDLSVYWYQQSLDQGLQFLIQYYNGEERAKGNILERFSAQQFPDLHSELNLSSLELGDSALYFCASSAGTSGPYEQYFGPGTRLTVT.

The V call is TRBV6-5, the J call TRBJ2-1; D not certain. CDR1 and CDR2 (germline): MNHEY, SVGAGI. V lost 0 bases and J 4 bases, leaving 10 bases between the germline ends. This CDR3 is built from 15 residues. CDR3 DNA: TGTGCCAGCAGTTACTCTGGCAGTTTTTACAATGAGCAGTTCTTC. Encoded protein: CASSYSGSFYNEQFF.

J is TRBJ1-1 and V is TRBV3-1 (or the pseudogene TRBV3-2); 7 bases are shared with TRBD1. V was clipped by 4 bases and J by 6 bases; unmatched bases: 8. Germline V gene sequence: CDR1 LGHDT, CDR2 YNNKEL (reference sequence). The CDR3 totals 14 residues. The CDR3 region is CASSPTSGTAEAFF. The CDR3 region has the DNA TGTGCCAGCAGCCCGACCTCCGGGACAGCTGAAGCTTTCTTT.

The chain links TRBV2 to TRBJ2-3; TRBD2 agrees at 8 bases. The germline V gene encodes CDR1 SNHLY and CDR2 FYNNEI. V was pared by 4 bases and J by 3 bases, with 9 bases of the junction left unmatched. The CDR3 has 16 amino acids. The CDR3 nucleotides are TGTGCCAGCAGTGGGGCCGAGCGGGGGTTTACAGATACGCAGTATTTT. It codes for CASSGAERGFTDTQYF.

The chain couples TRBV4-1 to TRBJ1-3; 7 bases fit TRBD1. J gave up 4 bases and V 2 bases, and 8 bases lay outside the gene matches. The CDR3 is 16 amino acids. Germline CDR1 MGHRA, CDR2 YSYEKL. The CDR3 spells CASSQPRTGGGNTIYF. CDR3 sequence (DNA): TGCGCCAGCAGCCAACCCAGGACAGGCGGGGGAAACACCATATATTTT.

This chain links TRBV7-2 with TRBJ1-1; D not resolved. Germline V gives CDR1 SGHTA, CDR2 FQGNSA. The length of the CDR3 is 16 residues. V shed 0 bases and J shed 8 bases, with 19 bases lying between them. In DNA, the CDR3 is TGTGCCAGCAGCTTAGCCCCAGAGAGGGCTAAGGGAGAAGCTTTCTTT. Translated: CASSLAPERAKGEAFF.

This sequence joins TRBV9 and TRBJ2-6; 9 positions match TRBD1. Germline trimming cut 4 bases from V and 1 base from J; bases unmatched to any gene: 3. In germline, CDR1 is SGDLS, CDR2 YYNGEE. The CDR3 has 16 amino acids. The CDR3 DNA reads TGTGCCAGCAGCAAAGGGACAGGGTCTGGGGCCAACGTCCTGACTTTC. The encoded protein is CASSKGTGSGANVLTF.

This sequence joins TRBV20-1 and TRBJ2-5; a weak D match, TRBD1 (6 bases). There are 13 residues in the CDR3. Trimming stripped 4 bases from V and 0 bases from J, with 9 bases between. In germline, CDR1 is DFQATT, CDR2 SNEGSKA (reference sequence). The CDR3, as DNA: TGCAGTGCTACTGACAGGAACCAAGAGACCCAGTACTTC. It encodes CSATDRNQETQYF.

The chain has TRBV5-1 and TRBJ2-4; 8 bases align to TRBD2. Losses at the gene ends were 4 bases for V and 6 bases for J; bases not matched to a gene: 9. The CDR3 has 15 residues. CDR1 and CDR2 (germline): SGHRS, YFSETQ. The CDR3 loop reads CASSKQSGSTNIQYF. The CDR3 DNA reads TGCGCCAGCAGCAAACAGAGCGGGAGCACAAACATTCAGTACTTC.

V usage is TRBV28 and J usage is TRBJ2-7, with 13 bases lining up with TRBD2. Germline values: CDR1 MDHEN, CDR2 SYDVKM. Trimming cost V 6 bases and J 0 bases; bases outside gene matches: 2. The CDR3 extends over 15 amino acids. Here the CDR3 DNA reads TGTGCCAGCAGCCGGACTAGCGGGAGCTCCTACGAGCAGTACTTC. It codes for CASSRTSGSSYEQYF. Together with reference TRBV28 and TRBJ2-7, the CDR3 gives the full variable domain: DVKVTQSSRYLVKRTGEKVFLECVQDMDHENMFWYRQDPGLGLRLIYFSYDVKMKEKGDIPEGYSVSREKKERFSLILESASTNQTSMYLCASSRTSGSSYEQYFGPGTRLTVT.

The V and J genes are TRBV6-1 and TRBJ1-3, with unresolved D. The CDR3 extends over 16 amino acids. V was clipped by 2 bases and J by 0 bases, with 11 bases between them. Germline V gene data show CDR1 as MNHNS and CDR2 as SASEGT. CDR3 loop: CASSERQRASGNTIYF. CDR3 nucleotide sequence: TGTGCCAGCAGTGAACGTCAGCGGGCCTCTGGAAACACCATATATTTT.

This chain connects TRBV29-1 to TRBJ1-4, with D perhaps matching TRBD1 (6 bases). This CDR3 is 14 amino acids long. From germline, CDR1 is SQVTM and CDR2 ANQGSEA. V lost 7 bases, J lost 8 bases, and 20 bases lay in between. Here the CDR3 reads CSGGTGQAGEKLFF. For the CDR3, the DNA is TGCAGCGGTGGAACAGGGCAGGCTGGGGAAAAACTGTTTTTT. Variable domain in full (rest from reference TRBV29-1 and TRBJ1-4): SAVISQKPSRDICQRGTSLTIQCQVDSQVTMMFWYRQQPGQSLTLIATANQGSEATYESGFVIDKFPISRPNLTFSTLTVSNMSPEDSSIYLCSGGTGQAGEKLFFGSGTQLSVL.

This clone showed up just once. This rearrangement joins TRBV18 to TRBJ2-2; perhaps TRBD1 as D (5 bases). Per germline, CDR1 KGHSH and CDR2 LQKENI. V gave up 3 bases and J gave up 9 bases, with 8 bases separating them. The CDR3 totals 12 residues. The DNA of the CDR3 is TGTGCCAGCTCACCCAGGGCCAGGGAGCTGTTTTTT. As protein: CASSPRARELFF.

J is TRBJ1-2 and V is TRBV11-2, with D possibly matching TRBD1 (6 bases). CDR1 is SGHAT, CDR2 FQNNGV, per germline. The length of the CDR3 is 14 residues. Trimming removed 4 bases from V and 3 bases from J, with 12 bases in between. CDR3 sequence: CASSSTGFDYGYTF. The CDR3 DNA is TGTGCCAGCAGCTCAACAGGGTTCGACTATGGCTACACCTTC.

The V gene is TRBV5-1, the J gene TRBJ2-5; D remains unclear. The germline V gene has CDR1 SGHRS and CDR2 YFSETQ. Deletions cut 0 bases from V and 5 bases from J, with 8 bases between. The CDR3 is made up of 13 amino acids. The CDR3 is CASSLERWETQYF. For the CDR3, the DNA is TGCGCCAGCAGCTTGGAACGGTGGGAGACCCAGTACTTC.

The chain recombines TRBV29-1 with TRBJ2-3; 8 nucleotides match TRBD2. J lost 4 bases, V lost 2 bases, and 2 bases had no gene match. Per the germline V gene, CDR1 is SQVTM and CDR2 is ANQGSEA. This CDR3 spans 13 amino acids. CDR3 amino acids: CSVEPGGADTQYF. DNA of the CDR3: TGCAGCGTTGAACCGGGGGGGGCAGATACGCAGTATTTT.

The rearrangement uses TRBV5-6 and TRBJ2-1; D gene uncertain. The CDR3 has 13 amino acids. Germline-derived CDR1 and CDR2 are SGHDT and YYEEEE. Trimming pared 0 bases from V and 5 bases from J, leaving 6 bases between. In nucleotides, the CDR3 is TGTGCCAGCAGCTTGGTCCAAAACAATGAGCAGTTCTTC. It is translated as CASSLVQNNEQFF.

The chain couples TRBV7-9 to TRBJ1-3, with a possible D match to TRBD1 (6 bases). V gave up 7 bases and J gave up 2 bases, with 12 bases separating them. The CDR3 contains 14 residues. The germline CDR1 and CDR2 sequences are SEHNR and FQNEAQ (reference sequence). The CDR3 region is CASILSGAGNTIYF. The CDR3 bases are TGTGCCAGCATCCTGTCAGGGGCTGGAAACACCATATATTTT.

The V and J genes are TRBV27 and TRBJ2-7, with no clear D. Germline V gives CDR1 MNHEY, CDR2 SMNVEV (reference sequence). V lost 0 bases to trimming and J lost 3 bases, with 12 bases between them. This CDR3 comprises 15 residues. This CDR3 is CASSLSWQTNYEQYF. CDR3 in DNA: TGTGCCAGCAGTTTATCGTGGCAAACCAACTACGAGCAGTACTTC.

The gene calls are TRBV6-5 and TRBJ1-3; possible D gene TRBD1, 6 bases. Germline V CDR1 and CDR2: MNHEY, SVGAGI. The CDR3 is 14 residues long. Trimming shortened V by 5 bases and J by 7 bases, and 15 bases separated the two germline ends. CDR3 DNA sequence: TGTGCCAGCAGTCTCCGGGACAACTGGAACACCATATATTTT. It codes for CASSLRDNWNTIYF.

The genes are TRBV5-6 and TRBJ1-4, with TRBD1 matching 9 bases. The germline V gene encodes CDR1 SGHDT and CDR2 YYEEEE. CDR3 length equals 15 residues. Trimming at V came to 2 bases and at J to 8 bases, leaving 7 bases not matched to a gene. CDR3 sequence (DNA): TGTGCCAGCAGCTTCGTCCCGGGACAGGGAGAAAAACTGTTTTTT. This gives the protein CASSFVPGQGEKLFF.

The chain couples TRBV3-1 (or the pseudogene TRBV3-2) to TRBJ2-3, with 10 bases fitting TRBD1. The CDR3 runs 13 residues. Unmatched junction bases numbered 5, after V lost 10 bases and J lost 4 bases. Germline V gene data show CDR1 as LGHDT and CDR2 as YNNKEL (reference sequence). The chain's CDR3 is CATRTGGSDTQYF. For the CDR3, the DNA is TGTGCCACCCGGACAGGGGGATCAGATACGCAGTATTTT.

The chain couples TRBV6-1 to TRBJ2-7, with TRBD2 as a possible D gene (6 bases). Germline V gene lookup returns CDR1 MNHNS and CDR2 SASEGT. The CDR3 length is 20 residues. Trimming stripped 2 bases from V and 0 bases from J, with 26 bases between. CDR3 DNA: TGTGCCAGCAGTGAATTAGGGTTGTGGACTACTAGGCCCAGCTCCTACGAGCAGTACTTC. Translation gives CASSELGLWTTRPSSYEQYF.

The chain is built from TRBV12-3 or TRBV12-4 and TRBJ1-4, with TRBD1 identical over 7 bases. V lost 8 bases and J lost 6; bases outside the gene matches: 6. This CDR3 region has 13 residues. The CDR3 coding sequence is TGTGCCAGCGGGCGACAGGGTGATGAAAAACTGTTTTTT. Translated, it gives CASGRQGDEKLFF.